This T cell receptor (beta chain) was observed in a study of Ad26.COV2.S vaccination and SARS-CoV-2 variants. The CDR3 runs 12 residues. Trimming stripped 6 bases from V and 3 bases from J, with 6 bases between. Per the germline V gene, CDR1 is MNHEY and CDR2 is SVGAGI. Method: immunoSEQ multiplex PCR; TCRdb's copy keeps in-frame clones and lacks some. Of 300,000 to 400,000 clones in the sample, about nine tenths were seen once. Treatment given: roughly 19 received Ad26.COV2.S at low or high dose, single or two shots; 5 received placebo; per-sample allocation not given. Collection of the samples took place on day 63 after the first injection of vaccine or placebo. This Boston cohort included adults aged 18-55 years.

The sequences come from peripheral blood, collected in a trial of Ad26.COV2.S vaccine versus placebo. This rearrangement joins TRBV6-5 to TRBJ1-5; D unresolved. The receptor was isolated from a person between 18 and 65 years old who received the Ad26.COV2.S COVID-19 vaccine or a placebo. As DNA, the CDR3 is TGTGCCAGCAGGCCTACCAATCAGCCCCAGCATTTT. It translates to CASRPTNQPQHF.